These T cell receptor beta chains were read from a single sample in a study of response to subunit inactivated influenza vaccine. TCRdb reprocessed the RT-PCR reads with MiXCR, giving one entry per CDR3 protein. The table includes more than 450,000 distinct CDR3 sequences, 7.6% detected once. Material: PBMCs from blood, obtained around 2 years after vaccination. The receptors shown here come from a man between 50 and 69 years old who received an inactivated influenza vaccine. The CDR3 runs from the conserved cysteine through the conserved F or W. Each record gives: J gene, D gene, clone size, V gene, CDR3 DNA, CDR3 protein. A D gene is named only where the DNA matches it firmly. Clone size is shown for a subset of rows, as once, few, many or a class of expanded clone.

>TRBJ1-1|.|.|TRBV12-3/TRBV12-4
TGTGCCAGCAGGACAATTGCGAACACTGAAGCTTTCTTT
CASRTIANTEAFF
>TRBJ1-2|.|.|TRBV6-2/TRBV6-3
TGTGCCAGCACAGGGACAAGCTATGGCTACACCTTC
CASTGTSYGYTF
>TRBJ2-7|.|few|TRBV7-7
TGTGCCAGCAGCTTATCCGAGGGGGGCGAGCAGTACTTC
CASSLSEGGEQYF
>TRBJ1-2|.|.|TRBV20-1
TGCAGTGCCCCCGGGGAGGGGGGCTATGGCTACACCTTC
CSAPGEGGYGYTF
>TRBJ1-1|.|.|TRBV5-6
TGTGCCAGCAGCCTTGGGGCAAGGGGAGGGGAAGGCACTGAAGCTTTCTTT
CASSLGARGGEGTEAFF
>TRBJ2-3|.|few|TRBV6-5
TGTGCCAGCAGTTACTCGGGGGCCCGGGTGGATACGCAGTATTTT
CASSYSGARVDTQYF
>TRBJ1-5|.|many|TRBV14
TGTGCCAGCAGCCAAGGAGGGGGGGGTCTTCAGCCCCAGCATTTT
CASSQGGGGLQPQHF
>TRBJ2-7|.|many|TRBV12-3/TRBV12-4
TGTGCCAGCAGTTTACAGACAGCGAAATACGAGCAGTACTTC
CASSLQTAKYEQYF
>TRBJ1-5|.|many|TRBV20-1
TGCAGTGGGCTCAGGGGTGGCGATCAGCCCCAGCATTTT
CSGLRGGDQPQHF
>TRBJ1-1|TRBD1|few|TRBV20-1
TGCAGTGCCACCGGGACAGGGGTTGACACTGAAGCTTTCTTT
CSATGTGVDTEAFF
>TRBJ2-1|TRBD1|many|TRBV7-2
TGTGCCAGCAGGACCAGCCCGGGACAGGGTCGGAATGAGCAGTTCTTC
CASRTSPGQGRNEQFF
>TRBJ1-2|TRBD1|.|TRBV6-1
TGTGCCAGCAGTCATGGACAGGCTAACTATGGCTACACCTTC
CASSHGQANYGYTF
>TRBJ2-1|TRBD1|many|TRBV28
TGTGCCAGCAGTTTACGGACAGGGAGCTCCTACAATGAGCAGTTCTTC
CASSLRTGSSYNEQFF
>TRBJ2-1|.|.|TRBV20-1
TGCAGTGCCTCCAGGGGGGGCCCCGAAGGTGAGCAGTTCTTC
CSASRGGPEGEQFF
>TRBJ1-3|.|.|TRBV10-3
TGTGCCATCAGGTACAACTCTGGAAACACCATATATTTT
CAIRYNSGNTIYF
>TRBJ2-2|.|few|TRBV11-2
TGTGCCAGCAGCTTAAAATCGGGGCAGCTCAACACCGGGGAGCTGTTTTTT
CASSLKSGQLNTGELFF
>TRBJ2-6|.|.|TRBV20-1
TGCAGTGCTAGGGGGTTGGCTGGGGCCAACGTCCTGACTTTC
CSARGLAGANVLTF
>TRBJ2-5|.|few|TRBV5-1
TGCGCCAGCAGCGGGGACCAAGAGACCCAGTACTTC
CASSGDQETQYF
>TRBJ2-7|.|.|TRBV20-1
TGCAGTGCTTCGGGATTCCCAAAGAGCTCCTACGAGCAGTACTTC
CSASGFPKSSYEQYF
>TRBJ2-7|.|.|TRBV20-1
TGCAGTGCTAGAGATCAGAAAGGGTTCCCCTACGAGCAGTACTTC
CSARDQKGFPYEQYF
>TRBJ2-5|TRBD2|.|TRBV6-1
TGTGCCAGCAGCAAGACTAGCGGGGCCGGGGAGACCCAGTACTTC
CASSKTSGAGETQYF
>TRBJ1-4|.|.|TRBV20-1
TGCAGTGCCGTACAGGCAACTAATGAAAAACTGTTTTTT
CSAVQATNEKLFF